This T cell receptor beta chain was obtained from a study of PD-1 blockade in classical Hodgkin lymphoma (dated by TCRdb to 2020 to 2022). In terms of the full investigation: Nivolumab dosing was 3 mg/kg intravenously every 2 weeks, continuing until either disease progression or unacceptable toxicity. A peripheral blood immune signature of response to PD-1 blockade in classical Hodgkin lymphoma was defined using TCR beta sequencing and CyTOF.

In the paper's terms, the time point label means: cycle 4 day 1 (C4D1), after 6 weeks of nivolumab. Every trial patient had relapsed following autologous stem cell transplantation, and prior brentuximab vedotin exposure was what differed among cohorts A, B and C. The trial cohort comprised some 60 patients with relapsed/refractory classical Hodgkin lymphoma whose best overall responses were complete response, partial response or progressive disease. Single-agent nivolumab was administered to trial patients in the multi-cohort phase II CheckMate 205 trial. An independent review committee assessed best overall response using the 2007 International Working Group response criteria. Trial PBMCs were obtained immediately prior to nivolumab initiation (C1D1) and on therapy at cycle 2 day 1 and cycle 4 day 1. Peripheral blood was collected in 8 mL Vacutainer Cell Preparation Tubes, from which PBMCs were isolated by centrifugation and then cryopreserved.

Via the germline V gene, CDR1 is SGHRS and CDR2 YFSETQ. The junction shows trimming of 2 bases on V and 9 bases on J, and the gene matches do not reach 7 bases of it. The cysteine opens and the phenylalanine closes a CDR3 of 15 amino acids. Left in the record is the CDR3 DNA by itself, 45 bases read in frame from the first base. About this clone itself: The antigen it recognizes is unknown. No much larger clone is present one base from it, and per-base qualities are unavailable. Other DNA sequences in this specimen translate into the identical CDR3.

The Qiagen DNeasy kit was used to extract genomic DNA from unsorted PBMCs and from the negatively selected CD4+ and CD8+ fractions. Amplification of TCR beta CDR3 regions was done by immunoSEQ multiplex PCR with primers that anneal to V and J segments. A synthetic immune receptor repertoire was used to minimize amplification bias, and remaining bias was computationally removed after sequencing. The study's processing was this. Custom Python scripts were used to quantify repertoire diversity as the Shannon entropy index. Unsorted, CD4+ and CD8+ repertoires were examined separately, except in combined analyses, for which CD4+ and CD8+ sequences were merged in silico. Clonal expansion was defined as a frequency increase of at least 2-fold after treatment compared with C1D1, and clones undetected at baseline were assigned a pseudocount of 0.5. Singleton clones were defined as clones with 0 or 1 copy at C1D1, and non-singleton clones were defined as clones with 2 or more copies. Clones expanded in unsorted samples were labelled as CD4+, CD8+ or unknown by matching protein sequences in sorted samples from the same patient. Diversity changes from C1D1 to C4D1 were tested in paired samples using Wilcoxon tests. Imported from immuneACCESS, the table was reduced by TCRdb to in-frame sequences with V and J called. These copies leave out some clones; in studies compared against another copy, an unresolved V gene accounts for under half, and the cause of the remainder is not known. V, J and clone size derive from that table, while D and trimming were established from the DNA sequence. Present in this sample are tens of thousands of clones, almost 85% of which were seen just once. Jointly, the top ten make up 18% of the sample.

General study outcomes and caveats: The study was restricted to a single clinical trial cohort, and the causes of repertoire differences, possibly disease activity or prior therapy, were left undefined. Baseline TCR diversity was reported to be lower in newly diagnosed patients than in healthy donors and to be lower still in relapsed/refractory patients. A significant rise by C4D1 was seen in CD4+ but not CD8+ TCR diversity (p=0.0027 vs p=0.16), with the rise being most apparent in complete responders (p=0.02). Trial patients achieving complete response had baseline diversity similar to newly diagnosed patients, whereas partial responders and progressors had significantly lower diversity. Patients starting nivolumab less than 1 year after ASCT had lower diversity and were excluded from later analyses to avoid confounding by immune reconstitution.

The receptor chain draws on TRBV5-1 and TRBJ1-6; TRBD1 fits 8 bases in the junction. Here the sequenced sample was peripheral blood mononuclear cells (PBMCs), taken before the fourth cycle of nivolumab. The TCR comes from a human donor with classical Hodgkin lymphoma. This receptor carries the CDR3 CASSLKGQGGSPLHF. The sequence in DNA is TGCGCCAGCAGCTTAAAAGGACAGGGTGGTTCACCCCTCCACTTT.